Presented here are 13 T cell receptor beta chains from one specimen sequenced in a study of cytomegalovirus exposure and HLA in healthy donors. In the PCR, 60 Vbeta and 13 Jbeta primers were used. Repertoires were generated with immunoSEQ multiplex PCR, while TCRdb's copy carries only in-frame clones and drops some. The table lists some 84,000 clones, around 80% of them singletons. The sequenced material came from PBMCs. These receptors all stem from a male donor in good health and CMV-seropositive.

V is TRBV30 and J is TRBJ2-6; D call uncertain. This CDR3 has 12 amino acids. CDR1 is GTSNPN, CDR2 SVGIG, per germline (reference sequence). Trimming stripped 8 bases from V and 0 bases from J, with 5 bases between. The CDR3 region has the DNA TGTGCCGCTATCTCTGGGGCCAACGTCCTGACTTTC. Residues: CAAISGANVLTF.

V is TRBV5-6 and J is TRBJ2-5; 9 bases are a match to TRBD2. Germline CDR1 is SGHDT and CDR2 is YYEEEE. The V and J ends lost 5 bases and 5 bases, in that order; junction bases with no gene match: 7. This CDR3 spans 14 amino acids. CDR3 sequence (DNA): TGTGCCAGCAGTCAGGGACTAGCTTTCGAGACCCAGTACTTC. Translated: CASSQGLAFETQYF.

This chain connects TRBV6-1 to TRBJ2-5; 8 positions agree with TRBD2. Per germline, CDR1 MNHNS and CDR2 SASEGT. CDR3 length: 16 residues. V lost 1 base to trimming and J lost 4 bases; unmatched junction nucleotides: 8. CDR3 nucleotides: TGTGCCAGCAGTGAAGAAGGTAGCGGGATCAGAGAGACCCAGTACTTC. Its protein product is CASSEEGSGIRETQYF.

A few counts support this clone. The rearrangement links TRBV27 to TRBJ2-2; 7 bases are a match to TRBD1. This CDR3 region has 15 residues. The junction had 7 bases not matched to a gene; V was cut back by 5 bases and J by 4 bases. Germline assignment: CDR1 MNHEY and CDR2 SMNVEV (reference sequence). CDR3 DNA sequence: TGTGCCAGCAGTATTGACAGGGTACTCACCGGGGAGCTGTTTTTT. Encoded protein: CASSIDRVLTGELFF.

The rearrangement uses TRBV5-1 and TRBJ2-7; the match to TRBD1 covers 12 bases. The length of the CDR3 is 16 residues. In germline, CDR1 is SGHRS, CDR2 YFSETQ. V gave up 4 bases and J gave up 1 base; unmatched junction bases: 6. For the CDR3, the DNA is TGCGCCAGCAGCCCGGGACAGGGGGCGCCTTCCTACGAGCAGTACTTC. Its translation: CASSPGQGAPSYEQYF.

This sequence joins TRBV9 and TRBJ2-1; 7 bases are shared with TRBD2. The V and J ends lost 3 bases and 6 bases, in that order; junction bases with no gene match: 6. Germline CDR1 and CDR2: SGDLS and YYNGEE. This CDR3 region has 14 residues. CDR3 sequence reads: CASSGGLSPNEQFF. CDR3 DNA sequence: TGTGCCAGCAGCGGGGGACTATCTCCCAATGAGCAGTTCTTC.

The chain recombines TRBV13 with TRBJ2-5, with 8 bases fitting TRBD1. The CDR3 is made up of 13 amino acids. The junction had 5 bases not matched to a gene; V was cut back by 6 bases and J by 5 bases. Germline CDR1 and CDR2: PRHDT and FYEKMQ (reference sequence). In nucleotides, the CDR3 is TGTGCCAGCAGTCGACAGGGGTTGGAGACCCAGTACTTC. Protein product: CASSRQGLETQYF.

The V and J genes are TRBV6-1 and TRBJ1-2, with TRBD1 identical over 10 bases. V was clipped by 2 bases and J by 4 bases; unmatched bases: 4. This CDR3 spans 15 amino acids. CDR1 and CDR2 from the germline V gene are MNHNS and SASEGT. CDR3 sequence reads: CASSEWDRGGYGYTF. The CDR3, as DNA: TGTGCCAGCAGTGAATGGGACAGGGGAGGCTATGGCTACACCTTC.

This rearrangement joins TRBV27 to TRBJ2-1; no reliable D call. Germline loops: CDR1 MNHEY, CDR2 SMNVEV (reference sequence). V shed 2 bases and J shed 0 bases, with 8 bases lying between them. This CDR3 region has 15 residues. The CDR3 DNA sequence: TGTGCCAGCAGTTTAGCGGAGAGCTCCTACAATGAGCAGTTCTTC. Translated: CASSLAESSYNEQFF.

This clone was detected only once. This rearrangement joins TRBV25-1 to TRBJ1-2; 10 bases align to TRBD1. The CDR3 runs 15 residues. The V gene's germline CDR1 is MGHDK and CDR2 SYGVNS. The V segment lost 5 bases and the J segment 4 bases; nucleotides outside the gene matches: 7. CDR3 DNA: TGTGCCAGCAGTCCCTTGGGACAGGGGAGCTATGGCTACACCTTC. Translated, it gives CASSPLGQGSYGYTF.

The V gene is TRBV7-3, the J gene TRBJ2-2; D perhaps matches TRBD1 (7 bases). The germline V gene encodes CDR1 SGHTA and CDR2 FQGTGA. Deletions cut 5 bases from V and 1 base from J, with 17 bases between. The CDR3 is made up of 17 amino acids. CDR3 loop: CASSPPQGGRNTGELFF. CDR3 in DNA: TGTGCCAGCAGCCCCCCCCAGGGGGGCAGGAACACCGGGGAGCTGTTTTTT.

The gene calls are TRBV18 and TRBJ2-7, with D possibly being TRBD1 (6 bases). Trimming took off 6 bases at V and 2 bases at J, with 14 bases between the two ends. The CDR3 covers 14 residues. Germline V gene data show CDR1 as KGHSH and CDR2 as LQKENI. CDR3 sequence: CASSPLSGAYEQYF. The CDR3 coding sequence is TGTGCCAGCTCCCCGTTATCAGGGGCCTACGAGCAGTACTTC.

The V and J genes are TRBV7-3 and TRBJ2-6, with 16 bases fitting TRBD2. Germline CDR1 reads SGHTA; CDR2 reads FQGTGA. CDR3 length: 21 amino acids. With V trimmed by 5 bases and J by 1 base, 11 bases remained unmatched. The CDR3 DNA follows: TGTGCCAGCAGCCCACCTCGACAGGGACTAGCGGGAGGGTCTGGGGCCAACGTCCTGACTTTC. This encodes CASSPPRQGLAGGSGANVLTF.